This T cell receptor (beta chain) was profiled in a study of cytomegalovirus exposure and HLA in healthy donors. At the level of the study: Of the donors genotyped, several hundred in all, 80% to 85% fell in the Caucasian-associated ancestry cluster. The study's findings and limits: Immune exposure information comprised only CMV serostatus. HLA alleles showed associations with about 15,000 TCR beta sequences in a later analysis, at a 0.05 false discovery rate.

Use of 60 Vbeta and 13 Jbeta primers characterized the PCR. Profiling relied on immunoSEQ multiplex PCR, and the TCRdb table lists in-frame clones only, not all of them. Altogether about 130,000 clones are present, about 11% being singletons, with the ten largest covering roughly 4.2%. About this clone: Its antigen is not identified.

Germline CDR1 is MNHNS and CDR2 is SASEGT. The ends were cut back, 0 bases at V and 9 bases at J, with 17 bases in the middle. The CDR3 length is 15 residues. The sequence was obtained from a woman younger than 30 in good health and CMV-seropositive. The rearrangement joins TRBV6-1 to TRBJ1-1; D unresolved. Source material: PBMCs. CDR3 protein: CASSEARGITGKAFF. DNA for the CDR3: TGTGCCAGCAGTGAAGCGCGTGGGATTACGGGGAAAGCTTTCTTT.